This T cell receptor beta chain was retrieved from a study of T cells in Graves' hyperthyroidism and ophthalmopathy. General study findings and limits: Ophthalmopathy onset followed model prediction by a median about six months.

Diagnoses rested on clinical symptoms, serum thyroxine and TRAb, thyroid ultrasound and orbital computed tomography. The CDR3 length is 16 residues. Trimming removed 5 bases from V and 5 bases from J, with 19 bases in between. CDR1 and CDR2 (germline): LNHDA, SQIVND (reference sequence). A remark on this clonotype: Its target is not known.

Regions amplified from RNA transcripts were the TCR beta CDR3 regions. With the HTBI primer set, the TCR CDR3 went through a first round of RT-PCR. MiXCR was run by TCRdb on the multiplex PCR reads, yielding one entry per CDR3 protein. The table lists about 350,000 distinct CDR3 sequences, approximately 15% of them singletons. This receptor was taken from a middle-aged woman with Graves' ophthalmopathy. Specimen: blood. The chain carries TRBV19 and TRBJ1-5; TRBD1 is a possible D gene (6 bases). The CDR3 region is CASSEATGRPHQPQHF. The CDR3, as DNA: TGTGCCAGTAGTGAAGCTACAGGGAGACCCCATCAGCCCCAGCATTTT.